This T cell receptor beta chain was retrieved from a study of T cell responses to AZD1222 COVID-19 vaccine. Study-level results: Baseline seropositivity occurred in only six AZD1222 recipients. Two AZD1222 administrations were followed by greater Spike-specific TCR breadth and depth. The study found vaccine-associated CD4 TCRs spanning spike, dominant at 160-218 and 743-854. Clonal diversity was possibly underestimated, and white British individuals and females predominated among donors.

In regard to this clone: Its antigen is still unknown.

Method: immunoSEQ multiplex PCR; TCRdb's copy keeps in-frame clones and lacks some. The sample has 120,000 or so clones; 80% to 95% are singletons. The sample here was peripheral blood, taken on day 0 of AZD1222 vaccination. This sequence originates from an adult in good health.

The DNA for the CDR3 is TGTGCCAGCAGCCTACAGTGGAACACTGAAGCTTTCTTT. Translated, it gives CASSLQWNTEAFF. This chain joins TRBV12-3 or TRBV12-4 and TRBJ1-1; D not resolved. With 6 bases removed from V and 1 base from J, the gap between germline ends came to 9 bases. This CDR3 is built from 13 residues.